Reported below is one T cell receptor beta chain. The data were obtained in a study of T cell responses to AZD1222 COVID-19 vaccine. The data were produced by immunoSEQ multiplex PCR, yet TCRdb's version contains in-frame clones alone and is incomplete. The data hold about 100,000 clones, with more than 75% observed a single time. Trimming cost V 4 bases and J 3 bases; bases outside gene matches: 9. There are 16 residues in the CDR3. CDR1 and CDR2 from the germline V gene are MGHRA and YSYEKL. The chain links TRBV4-1 to TRBJ1-5; the match to TRBD1 covers 7 bases. This TCR was sampled from an adult in good health. Sequencing used peripheral blood, obtained on day 0 of AZD1222 vaccination. This chain's CDR3 is CASSPGRQGSNQPQHF. The CDR3 bases are TGCGCCAGCAGCCCCGGGCGACAGGGTTCCAATCAGCCCCAGCATTTT.